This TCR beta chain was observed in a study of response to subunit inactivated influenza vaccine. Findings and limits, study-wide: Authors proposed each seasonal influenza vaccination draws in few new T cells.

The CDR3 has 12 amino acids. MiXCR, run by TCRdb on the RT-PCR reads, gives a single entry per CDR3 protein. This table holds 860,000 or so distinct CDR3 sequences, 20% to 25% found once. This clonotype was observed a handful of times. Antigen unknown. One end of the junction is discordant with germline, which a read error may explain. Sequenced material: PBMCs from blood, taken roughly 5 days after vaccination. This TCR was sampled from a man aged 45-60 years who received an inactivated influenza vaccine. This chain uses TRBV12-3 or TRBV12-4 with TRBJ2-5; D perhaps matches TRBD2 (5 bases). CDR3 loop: CASSLGAAPRDF. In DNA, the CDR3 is TGTGCCAGCAGTTTAGGGGCGGCACCGAGGGACTTC.